This TCR beta chain was documented in a study of early T cells in non-severe SARS-CoV-2 infection. Trimming left V 10 bases short and J 2 bases short, with 17 bases between. The CDR3 contains 14 residues. The V gene's germline CDR1 is MDHEN and CDR2 SYDVKM. This clonotype was detected only a few times. TCRdb independently ran MiXCR on the 5' RACE reads; one entry per CDR3 protein. The table has around 53,000 distinct CDR3 sequences, approximately 12% seen once; the top ten hold approximately 2.5%. The sequence derives from an adult who was a healthcare worker with PCR-confirmed SARS-CoV-2 infection or an uninfected control (not recorded which). The sequences come from whole blood, collected at baseline. V gene TRBV28 combines with J gene TRBJ2-5; D is undetermined. CDR3 in DNA: TGTGCCACCAAGACCTCAGTCGGGCAAGAGACCCAGTACTTC. It translates to CATKTSVGQETQYF.